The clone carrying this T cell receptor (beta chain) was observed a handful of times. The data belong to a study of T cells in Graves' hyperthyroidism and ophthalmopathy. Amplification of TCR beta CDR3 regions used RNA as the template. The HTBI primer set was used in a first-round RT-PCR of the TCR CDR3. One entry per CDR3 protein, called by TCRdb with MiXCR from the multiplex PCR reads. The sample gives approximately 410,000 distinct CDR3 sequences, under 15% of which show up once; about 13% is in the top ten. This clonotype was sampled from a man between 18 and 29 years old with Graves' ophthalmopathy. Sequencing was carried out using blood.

The CDR3 loop reads CASSSAAPAQETQYF. CDR3 DNA: TGTGCCAGCAGTTCCGCCGCCCCGGCCCAAGAGACCCAGTACTTC. This rearrangement joins TRBV6-1 to TRBJ2-5, with D unresolved. Per the germline V gene, CDR1 is MNHNS and CDR2 is SASEGT. The CDR3 spans 15 residues. The germline V and J ends were trimmed by 5 bases and 1 base, with 14 bases remaining between them.